This TCR beta chain is from a study of OX40 agonist ivuxolimab in advanced cancers. At the level of the study: Eligibility rules accepted prior anti-PD-1, anti-PD-L1 or anti-CTLA-4 therapy, and 35% to 40% had some.

Study-wide results and limits: Within 6 weeks, CD4+ and CD8+ blood T cells expanded clonally at 0.1 to 3.0 mg/kg.

Patients were excluded for autoimmune disease history or systemic immunosuppression. Note on this clone: The antigen is not known.

The protocol was immunoSEQ multiplex PCR, while the TCRdb copy is restricted to in-frame clones and leaves out a portion. The data show some 91,000 clones, 70% to 90% seen once. CDR1 is SGDLS and CDR2 is YYNGEE in the germline V gene. This CDR3 comprises 16 residues. Between the trimmed V and J ends, which lost 1 base and 1 base, there was a span of 14 bases. The input for sequencing was CD4+ or CD8+ T cells sorted from blood, taken in a trial of the OX40 agonist ivuxolimab. The rearrangement joins TRBV9 to TRBJ2-5, with a possible D match to TRBD2 (6 bases). The TCR sequence derives from an adult with an advanced solid tumor such as melanoma, head and neck, liver or kidney cancer. CDR3 residues: CASSVFGGRGQETQYF. The CDR3 bases are TGTGCCAGCAGCGTATTTGGAGGGCGGGGCCAAGAGACCCAGTACTTC. The full variable domain, completed using reference TRBV9 and TRBJ2-5, is DSGVTQTPKHLITATGQRVTLRCSPRSGDLSVYWYQQSLDQGLQFLIQYYNGEERAKGNILERFSAQQFPDLHSELNLSSLELGDSALYFCASSVFGGRGQETQYFGPGTRLLVL.